The clone carrying this TCR beta chain appeared a few times. Amplification of TCR beta CDR3 regions used RNA as the template. In the first-round RT-PCR of the TCR CDR3, the HTBI primer set was used. In TCRdb, the multiplex PCR reads were re-called with MiXCR into one record per CDR3 protein. The sample lists about 270,000 distinct CDR3 sequences; roughly 20% were seen once. The data derive from a study of T cells in Graves' hyperthyroidism and ophthalmopathy. The V gene's germline CDR1 is MNHNS and CDR2 SASEGT. This CDR3 spans 12 amino acids. V gave up 7 bases and J gave up 4 bases, with 10 bases separating them. Patients were excluded because of uncontrolled infection, other autoimmune disease, pregnancy or lactation.

Sequencing input: blood. This clonotype was obtained from a young man with Graves' ophthalmopathy. The V gene is TRBV6-1, the J gene TRBJ1-1; no clear D. The CDR3 nucleotides are TGTGCCAGCAACGGCTTCGGCACTGAAGCTTTCTTT. Protein product: CASNGFGTEAFF.